This is a list of T cell receptor beta chains from one sample in a study of blood T cells in healthy people across ages. TCRdb re-called the 5' RACE reads with MiXCR, one entry per CDR3 protein. Here the sample spans roughly 680,000 distinct CDR3 sequences, approximately 21% being singletons. Sequenced input: blood. The receptors were sampled from a man in his 70s in good health. Each CDR3 is given with its conserved first and last residue. Fields, in order: V gene, J gene, D gene, clone size, CDR3 DNA, CDR3 protein. The D gene is left open where the match is weak. The size of a clone is reported for some rows only, either as once, few or many, or as a class for expanded clones.

TRBV10-3	TRBJ2-2	-	-	TGTGCCATCACTGTAGACACCGGGGAGCTGTTTTTT	CAITVDTGELFF
TRBV20-1	TRBJ2-2	TRBD2	-	TGCAGTGCTAGAGATGGCCTAGCGGGAGGGAGAAAGTCCGGGGAGCTGTTTTTT	CSARDGLAGGRKSGELFF
TRBV5-5	TRBJ1-4	-	-	TGTGCCAGCAGCCAGACCGTGGGGGCAACTAATGAAAAACTGTTTTTT	CASSQTVGATNEKLFF
TRBV12-3/TRBV12-4	TRBJ2-7	TRBD1	-	TGTGCCAGCAGTTCGCGCCCGGGACAGGGGAAGGGCTACGAGCAGTACTTC	CASSSRPGQGKGYEQYF
TRBV4-3	TRBJ1-4	-	few	TGCGCCAGCAGCCTCACCCGGGGAGGGACAAATGAAAAACTGTTTTTT	CASSLTRGGTNEKLFF
TRBV7-9	TRBJ2-7	-	few	TGTGCTAGCAACCGCGGGACACCCTACGAGCAGTACTTC	CASNRGTPYEQYF
TRBV4-1	TRBJ2-5	TRBD2	-	TGCGCCAGCAGCCAAGATCCTAGCGGGATAGATGAGCAGTACTTC	CASSQDPSGIDEQYF
TRBV4-1	TRBJ2-7	-	many	TGCGCCAGCAGCCAAGATCGTGGGGTTTACGAGCAGTACTTC	CASSQDRGVYEQYF
TRBV5-5	TRBJ2-5	TRBD2	few	TGTGCCAGCAGCCCCTTGGCGGGAGGGGGCAAAGAGACCCAGTACTTC	CASSPLAGGGKETQYF
TRBV20-1	TRBJ2-1	TRBD2	many	TGCAGTGCTAGAGATCGAGCGGGAGGGCTTGCTGAGCAGTTCTTC	CSARDRAGGLAEQFF
TRBV20-1	TRBJ1-2	-	-	TGCAGTGCTAGAGGGGGGACTGGCTACACCTTC	CSARGGTGYTF
TRBV10-3	TRBJ2-1	TRBD2	few	TGTGCCGCAAATAGCGGGGGCTCCTACAATGAGCAGTTCTTC	CAANSGGSYNEQFF
TRBV20-1	TRBJ1-1	-	once	TGCAGTGCTTCGACAGGTTCCGACGATTATGAAGCTTTCTTT	CSASTGSDDYEAFF
TRBV20-1	TRBJ2-5	-	-	TGCAGTGCTAGAGGAGAAAGACTGGAAGAGACCCAGTACTTC	CSARGERLEETQYF
TRBV4-1	TRBJ2-1	TRBD2	few	TGCGCCAGCAGCCAAGGCGCCCCCGGGACTACCCATCCCAAGCAGTTCTTC	CASSQGAPGTTHPKQFF
TRBV4-3	TRBJ2-1	-	few	TGCGCCAGCAGCCAAGGGCTGACCAACAATGAGCAGTTCTTC	CASSQGLTNNEQFF
TRBV27	TRBJ2-5	-	-	TGTGCCAGCAGTCACAGGGTACGGGAGACCCAGTACTTC	CASSHRVRETQYF
TRBV29-1	TRBJ2-1	-	-	TGCAGCGTTGGCTTTGACAATGAGCAGTTCTTC	CSVGFDNEQFF
TRBV24-1	TRBJ2-3	TRBD2	-	TGTGCCACCAGCCTTGGCCTAGCGGGAGTGGCAGATACGCAGTATTTT	CATSLGLAGVADTQYF
TRBV18	TRBJ2-5	-	-	TGTGCCAGCTCACCGCAGCTGATAGAGACCCAGTACTTC	CASSPQLIETQYF
TRBV5-1	TRBJ2-1	TRBD2	-	TGCGCCAGCAGTAGACTAGCGGGAGCGCGTGACAATGAGCAGTTCTTC	CASSRLAGARDNEQFF
TRBV5-1	TRBJ2-7	TRBD1	many	TGCGCCAGCAGCTTGACGGGAATGACAGGGGTCGAGCAGTACTTC	CASSLTGMTGVEQYF
TRBV18	TRBJ2-1	TRBD2	few	TGTGCCAGCTCACCGTTATTCGGGACTAGCGGGGGGGACAATGAGCAGTTCTTC	CASSPLFGTSGGDNEQFF
TRBV29-1	TRBJ2-6	-	-	TGCAGCGTTGAAGGCCGGGCTGGGGCCAACGTCCTGACTTTC	CSVEGRAGANVLTF
TRBV29-1	TRBJ2-1	-	many	TGCAGCGTTGGGGGGAATGAGCAGTTCTTC	CSVGGNEQFF
TRBV7-9	TRBJ2-1	TRBD2	many	TGTGCCAGCAGCAAGAGGATGGGGGGGGAGGTGAATGAGCAGTTCTTC	CASSKRMGGEVNEQFF
TRBV25-1	TRBJ2-2	-	few	TGTGCCAGCAGTGAAATCGGAGGGCGGAACACCGGGGAGCTGTTTTTT	CASSEIGGRNTGELFF
TRBV18	TRBJ1-4	-	-	TGTGCCAGCTCACCGGACGCGGGTGAAAAACTGTTTTTT	CASSPDAGEKLFF
TRBV12-3/TRBV12-4	TRBJ1-5	-	-	TGTGCCAGCAGTTTGCGTCCCAATCAGCCCCAGCATTTT	CASSLRPNQPQHF
TRBV12-3/TRBV12-4	TRBJ2-3	-	-	TGTGCCAGCAGTTTCGTTGCGACAGACCCTAGCACAGATACGCAGTATTTT	CASSFVATDPSTDTQYF
TRBV15	TRBJ1-5	-	-	TGTGCCACCAGCAGAGATCTGGGCAGCAATCAGCCCCAGCATTTT	CATSRDLGSNQPQHF
TRBV7-9	TRBJ2-1	-	-	TGTGCCAGCAGCTTGAAGGCCCGGGGAGCCTACAATGAGCAGTTCTTC	CASSLKARGAYNEQFF
TRBV3-1	TRBJ2-1	-	-	TGTGCCAGCAGCCCCTCCTCCTACATCTACAATGAGCAGTTCTTC	CASSPSSYIYNEQFF
TRBV3-1	TRBJ2-1	-	-	TGTGCCAGCAGTCTCGACTCCGGGTCCCACAATGAGCAGTTCTTC	CASSLDSGSHNEQFF
TRBV12-3/TRBV12-4	TRBJ2-1	TRBD1	-	TGTGCCAGCAGGGGGGACAGCCAACCATACAATGAGCAGTTCTTC	CASRGDSQPYNEQFF
TRBV12-3/TRBV12-4	TRBJ2-3	-	-	TGTGCCAGCGGGGGATCAAGGGGATCAGATACGCAGTATTTT	CASGGSRGSDTQYF
TRBV27	TRBJ2-3	-	-	TGTGCCAGCAGTCAGGCGGGACCAGATACGCAGTATTTT	CASSQAGPDTQYF
TRBV2	TRBJ2-3	TRBD2	-	TGTGCCAGCAGTGAGACGGCGGGAGGGCCAAGTGATACGCAGTATTTT	CASSETAGGPSDTQYF
TRBV3-1	TRBJ2-4	-	-	TGTGCCAGCAGCACAAATTTAACCGGGGAAAAAGTAGCCAAAAACATTCAGTACTTC	CASSTNLTGEKVAKNIQYF
TRBV5-6	TRBJ2-7	TRBD2	-	TGTGCCAGCAGCTTGAGGATGGCGGGAGCGAGGTACGAGCAGTACTTC	CASSLRMAGARYEQYF
TRBV20-1	TRBJ2-7	TRBD2	-	TGCAGTTTCGGGACTAGCGGTTCCTACGAGCAGTACTTC	CSFGTSGSYEQYF
TRBV12-3/TRBV12-4	TRBJ2-6	TRBD1	many	TGTGCCAGCAGTTCGGGACAGGTTTACTTCTCTGGGGCCAACGTCCTGACTTTC	CASSSGQVYFSGANVLTF
TRBV18	TRBJ2-1	TRBD1	few	TGTGCCAGCTCACGCACAGGGGGCGTTCGGTCCTACAATGAGCAGTTCTTC	CASSRTGGVRSYNEQFF
TRBV9	TRBJ2-7	-	-	TGTGCCAGCAGCTCCAGAGGCCACGAGCAGTACTTC	CASSSRGHEQYF
TRBV20-1	TRBJ2-1	TRBD2	few	TGCAGTGCTAGAGATGAGGGACTAGCGGGACGCAGCTCCTACAATGAGCAGTTCTTC	CSARDEGLAGRSSYNEQFF
TRBV5-1	TRBJ2-3	TRBD1	few	TGCGCCAGCAGCCCTGGGGACAGCAGCACAGATACGCAGTATTTT	CASSPGDSSTDTQYF
TRBV6-6	TRBJ2-1	-	-	TGTGCCAGCAGTTACACCAGCGAATATATGTACAATGAGCAGTTCTTC	CASSYTSEYMYNEQFF
TRBV27	TRBJ2-5	-	-	TGTGCCAGCAGTTTATCCCCCCTTTGGCAAGAGACCCAGTACTTC	CASSLSPLWQETQYF
TRBV28	TRBJ2-1	-	many	TGTGCCAGCAGTACCACCGAACAGGGTACGGATTGGCAGTTCTTC	CASSTTEQGTDWQFF
TRBV25-1	TRBJ2-7	-	few	TGTGCCAGCAGTGAACTAGCCATCGGAAGGCAGTACTTC	CASSELAIGRQYF
TRBV9	TRBJ1-2	-	-	TGTGCCAGCACCCTAGTGGGGGGAAACTATGGCTACACCTTC	CASTLVGGNYGYTF
TRBV5-1	TRBJ1-2	-	-	TGCGCCAGCAGCTTGGGCCCCGGACAGAGCTATGGCTACACCTTC	CASSLGPGQSYGYTF
TRBV28	TRBJ2-5	-	-	TGTGTCAGCAGTTTAGAGGGGCGCGTCCAAGAGACCCAGTACTTC	CVSSLEGRVQETQYF
TRBV5-6	TRBJ2-4	-	-	TGTGCCAGCAGCCCGTTGGGATTAGCCAAAAACATTCAGTACTTC	CASSPLGLAKNIQYF
TRBV20-1	TRBJ2-1	-	-	TGCAGTGCTAGTTTTCCCGGACTTAGATACGATGAGCAGTTCTTC	CSASFPGLRYDEQFF